The entry that follows covers one T cell receptor beta chain sequence. This clonotype was seen a single time. Its antigen is currently not known. Base qualities are not provided; no much larger clone lies one nucleotide away. One read alone provides weak support. Patients chosen for sequencing had shown expansion of CD8+CD57+ cells by flow cytometry. Every patient had a diagnosis of severe acquired aplastic anemia based on International Study of Aplastic Anemia and Agranulocytosis and Camitta criteria. At the time blood was sampled, none of the patients had received any therapy. The study deep-sequenced TCR repertoires of sorted CD4+ and CD8+ blood T cells from severe aplastic anemia patients and healthy subjects. Patients were enrolled in the USA under clinicaltrials.gov protocols 00001620, 01623167, 00001397, 00071045, 00081523 and 00961064. Ficoll-Paque density gradient centrifugation was used to isolate peripheral blood mononuclear cells. Before DNA extraction, CD4+ and CD8+ T cells were sorted by FACS or by magnetic beads.

This entry comes from a study of CD8+CD57+ T cells in acquired aplastic anemia (dated by TCRdb to 2017 to 2018). General notes on the study: DNA extracted from sorted CD4+ and CD8+ cells had a mean of about 3.2 ug, with a range of roughly 0.2 to 30 ug. A CD8+CD57+ expansion meant a frequency higher than the mean frequency seen in healthy subjects.

Genomic DNA was used as template for profiling of TCR beta VDJ combinations and CDR3 sequences. An Illumina HiSeq 2000 was used for TCR repertoire sequencing. The original methods were these. TRBV/TRBJ rearrangement plots, CDR3 size and DJ length profiles, and Simpson's diversity index were used to assess repertoires. Whichever DNA sequence was most abundant in the deep sequencing data was defined as the immunodominant clone. CDR3 amino acid sequences were checked for sharing across subjects and were also compared against the VDJdb database and published repertoires. The raw public data were reprocessed by TCRdb itself: fastp quality trimming at Q25, MiXCR clonotype calling, in-frame beta chains only. Each CDR3 protein gets just one entry, which takes the most common genes and DNA from the rows behind it. These V and J calls derive from TCRdb rather than the authors' analysis. The sample contains under 350,000 distinct CDR3 sequences, 45% to 65% of them found a single time. Of the sample, 1.3% is held by the ten largest clones.

Broader findings and caveats from the paper: Patients and healthy controls showed no significant difference in CD8+ Simpson's diversity (P=0.060). Around 28 CD8+ CDR3 sequences were found to be shared between patients and controls, but these sequences appeared to be highly expressed in patients and within the immunodominant clones of the patients.

Relative to germline, V is 1 base shorter and J is 1 base shorter, with 13 bases between their ends. CDR1 LNHDA and CDR2 SQIVND were looked up in the germline V gene (reference sequence). The CDR3 spans 17 residues, from the cysteine through the phenylalanine. Only the CDR3 part of the read is kept: 51 bases, read in frame from the first base. This sequence was found in a human donor with aplastic anemia. What was sequenced was sorted CD4+, CD8+, or CD8+CD57+ T cells (not recorded which) from PBMCs. Recombination linked TRBV19 to TRBJ2-2; the D gene is perhaps TRBD1 or TRBD2, each of them matching over 5 bases. The nucleotide sequence reads as follows: TGTGCCAGTAGTATAGGCTCACGTGGGGGGAACACCGGGGAGCTGTTTTTT. Its coded protein is CASSIGSRGGNTGELFF.